The 22 T cell receptor beta chains below were found in one sample sequenced in a study of CD8 T cell repertoires and HIV-1 epitope variants (dated by TCRdb to 2020 to 2022). These receptors' targets are unknown. Libraries were prepared through the immunoSEQ multiplex PCR assay. TCRdb's version of the immuneACCESS table is confined to in-frame rearrangements and falls short of the full clone set. An unresolved V gene accounts for under half of the shortfall where checked; the remainder is of unknown origin. Within this sample are a few thousand clones, with roughly two thirds of them counted one time only. 40% to 50% of the sample is in the top ten clones. Sequenced input: cultured CD8+ T cells derived from PBMCs. These receptors came from a male donor with HIV.

This clone occurred a few times. This chain links TRBV9 with TRBJ1-1, with D unresolved. Trimming stripped 4 bases from V and 1 base from J, with 14 bases between. Germline CDR1 is SGDLS and CDR2 is YYNGEE. There are 15 residues in the CDR3. The CDR3 DNA is TGTGCCAGCAGCCCAGGCGGGGAAACGAACACTGAAGCTTTCTTT. It encodes CASSPGGETNTEAFF.

The CDR3 sequence is CASSLSAGYYEQYF. The CDR3 DNA reads TGTGCCAGCAGCTTATCGGCGGGGTACTACGAGCAGTACTTC. This chain links TRBV5-5 with TRBJ2-7; maybe TRBD2 (6 bases). This CDR3 contains 14 residues. The V end lost 2 bases, the J end lost 3 bases, and 12 bases lay between the germline ends. Germline V gene lookup returns CDR1 SGHKS and CDR2 YYEKEE (reference sequence).

This chain joins TRBV28 and TRBJ2-1; D is tentatively TRBD1 or TRBD2 (5 bases each). The V gene lost 5 bases and the J gene lost 6 bases, with 11 bases spanning the gap. The length of the CDR3 is 13 residues. Per germline, CDR1 MDHEN and CDR2 SYDVKM. The CDR3 loop reads CASSGDRLNEQFF. CDR3 nucleotides: TGTGCCAGCAGTGGGGACCGACTCAATGAGCAGTTCTTC.

The chain is built from TRBV28 and TRBJ2-7, with 7 bases identical to TRBD2. With V trimmed by 3 bases and J by 1 base, 6 bases remained unmatched. The CDR3 consists of 15 residues. Per the germline V gene, CDR1 is MDHEN and CDR2 is SYDVKM. The CDR3 loop reads CASSFLLGGSYEQYF. The CDR3 coding sequence is TGTGCCAGCAGTTTTTTACTGGGGGGGTCCTACGAGCAGTACTTC.

CDR3 bases: TGTGCCAGCGTTCTGAACCCACACACCATATATTTT. Its protein product is CASVLNPHTIYF. J is TRBJ1-3 and V is TRBV6-1; the D is unclear. This CDR3 spans 12 amino acids. Germline V lookup: CDR1 MNHNS, CDR2 SASEGT. Trimming pared 8 bases from V and 8 bases from J, leaving 13 bases between.

The V call is TRBV10-3, the J call TRBJ2-5; 10 bases agree with TRBD1. TRBJ2-7 matches the DNA end more closely, so the J call is doubtful. This CDR3 is 15 amino acids long. Looked up from germline, CDR1 is ENHRY and CDR2 is SYGVKD. This CDR3 is CAIRSAGQGHYEQYF. The CDR3 DNA follows: TGTGCCATCAGATCGGCGGGACAGGGGCACTACGAGCAGTACTTC.

The chain recombines TRBV6-5 with TRBJ2-7, with 7 bases that match TRBD1. CDR3 length equals 14 residues. Germline V gene sequence: CDR1 MNHEY, CDR2 SVGAGI. V gave up 4 bases and J gave up 4 bases; unmatched junction bases: 7. Here the CDR3 reads CASSSDRSTYEQYF. For the CDR3, the DNA is TGTGCCAGCAGTTCGGACAGGTCCACGTACGAGCAGTACTTC.

The chain combines TRBV2 with TRBJ2-7; D unclear. Germline CDR1 and CDR2: SNHLY and FYNNEI. Trimming left V 1 base short and J 3 bases short, with 10 bases between. This CDR3 comprises 14 residues. CDR3 amino acids: CASSEVGYNYEQYF. Here the CDR3 DNA reads TGTGCCAGCAGTGAAGTAGGCTATAACTACGAGCAGTACTTC. Looking up the rest from reference TRBV2 and TRBJ2-7 gives the full variable domain: EPEVTQTPSHQVTQMGQEVILRCVPISNHLYFYWYRQILGQKVEFLVSFYNNEISEKSEIFDDQFSVERPDGSNFTLKIRSTKLEDSAMYFCASSEVGYNYEQYFGPGTRLTVT.

This clone was counted a single time. This rearrangement joins TRBV7-9 to TRBJ2-3, with 10 bases fitting TRBD2. With 11 bases clipped from V and 4 bases from J, the junction kept 9 bases outside the gene matches. The CDR3 length is 14 residues. Looked up from germline, CDR1 is SEHNR and CDR2 is FQNEAQ (reference sequence). The CDR3 sequence is CACQTSGNSDTQYF. The CDR3 coding sequence is TGTGCCTGCCAAACTAGCGGGAATTCAGATACGCAGTATTTT.

The chain recombines TRBV19 with TRBJ2-1; no firm D call. The CDR3 runs to 15 residues. CDR1 LNHDA and CDR2 SQIVND come from the germline V gene (reference sequence). Trimming removed 3 bases from V and 0 bases from J, with 9 bases in between. The CDR3 spells CASSMLDSSYNEQFF. CDR3 DNA: TGTGCCAGTAGTATGTTAGATAGCTCCTACAATGAGCAGTTCTTC.

This clone was seen a handful of times. The chain combines TRBV6-5 with TRBJ2-7; tentatively, D is TRBD1 or TRBD2 (5 bases each). CDR1 is MNHEY and CDR2 is SVGAGI in the germline V gene. This CDR3 is 16 amino acids long. V was shortened by 2 bases and J by 2 bases, with 16 bases between the two germline ends. CDR3 sequence: CASSYPTGGGTYEQYF. The CDR3 DNA follows: TGTGCCAGCAGTTACCCAACAGGTGGGGGTACCTACGAGCAGTACTTC.

The genes are TRBV7-2 and TRBJ2-6; 10 bases map to TRBD1. The V segment lost 5 bases and the J segment 19 bases; nucleotides outside the gene matches: 14. Germline loops: CDR1 SGHTA, CDR2 FQGNSA. The CDR3 consists of 14 residues. As DNA, the CDR3 is TGTGCCAGCAGCCAAGGTCGGCGGACAGGGGGGTTTACTTTC. Its translation is CASSQGRRTGGFTF.

The chain recombines TRBV4-2 with TRBJ1-5; D remains ambiguous. From germline, CDR1 is LGHNA and CDR2 YNFKEQ. V lost 4 bases and J lost 2, with 18 bases in between. This CDR3 contains 17 residues. The CDR3 loop is CASSLSTEGSGNQPQHF. The CDR3 nucleotides are TGTGCCAGCAGCCTCTCCACCGAGGGAAGTGGCAATCAGCCCCAGCATTTT.

The V call is TRBV10-2, the J call TRBJ1-4, with D perhaps matching TRBD1 (6 bases). This CDR3 spans 14 amino acids. CDR1 and CDR2 from the germline V gene are WSHSY and SAAADI. Between the trimmed V and J ends, which lost 7 bases and 3 bases, there was a span of 12 bases. CDR3 sequence (DNA): TGCGCCAGCAAACTTGACAGGTCTAATGAAAAACTGTTTTTT. It translates to CASKLDRSNEKLFF.

J is TRBJ2-7 and V is TRBV5-8, with D tentatively TRBD2 (6 bases). Germline CDR1 reads SGHTS; CDR2 reads YDEGEE. This CDR3 is built from 13 residues. V was pared by 7 bases and J by 4 bases, with 15 bases between. The CDR3 protein is CASGGVGGYEQYF. The CDR3 nucleotides are TGTGCCAGCGGAGGAGTGGGGGGATACGAGCAGTACTTC.

This clone has a single count. The chain is built from TRBV11-2 and TRBJ2-3; D call uncertain. Trimming cost V 5 bases and J 2 bases, with 17 bases left between them. The CDR3 is made up of 16 amino acids. Looked up from germline, CDR1 is SGHAT and CDR2 is FQNNGV. CDR3 loop: CASSTSVASATDTQYF. The CDR3 DNA follows: TGTGCCAGCAGCACATCCGTGGCGTCAGCCACAGATACGCAGTATTTT.

In this sample, this clone turned up a few times. V and J are TRBV7-2 and TRBJ2-7; TRBD2 might be the D (6 bases). The CDR3 consists of 12 residues. Germline CDR1 and CDR2: SGHTA and FQGNSA. Trimming removed 2 bases at V and 6 bases at J, with 8 bases between. The CDR3 spells CASSLRAGEQYF. DNA for the CDR3: TGTGCCAGCAGCTTACGAGCGGGCGAGCAGTACTTC.

J is TRBJ1-4 and V is TRBV4-3; D not certain. Looked up from germline, CDR1 is LGHNA and CDR2 is YSLEER. The CDR3 has 16 amino acids. Trimming cost V 4 bases and J 0 bases, with 12 bases left between them. For the CDR3, the DNA is TGCGCCAGCAGCCCGTCCCCAGGTGCAACTAATGAAAAACTGTTTTTT. It yields the protein CASSPSPGATNEKLFF.

The CDR3 spells CASSQAGLAGGVGTDTQYF. CDR3 DNA sequence: TGTGCCAGCAGCCAAGCCGGACTAGCGGGGGGAGTAGGGACAGATACGCAGTATTTT. The chain carries TRBV4-2 and TRBJ2-3; 14 bases align to TRBD2. The CDR3 contains 19 residues. The V gene's germline CDR1 is LGHNA and CDR2 YNFKEQ. Trimming cost V 1 base and J 3 bases; bases outside gene matches: 9.

CDR3 residues: CAAGGSVSTEAFF. The CDR3 coding sequence is TGTGCCGCCGGGGGGAGCGTGAGCACTGAAGCTTTCTTT. The chain combines TRBV27 with TRBJ1-1, with D possibly matching TRBD1 (5 bases). V lost 11 bases to trimming and J lost 4 bases, with 17 bases between them. Germline CDR1 reads MNHEY; CDR2 reads SMNVEV (reference sequence). The CDR3 is 13 amino acids.

J is TRBJ2-5 and V is TRBV5-1; D remains ambiguous. CDR3 length: 14 amino acids. The germline CDR1 and CDR2 sequences are SGHRS and YFSETQ. Trimming pared 0 bases from V and 0 bases from J, leaving 6 bases between. CDR3 sequence: CASSLDSYQETQYF. The CDR3 coding sequence is TGCGCCAGCAGCTTGGACAGCTACCAAGAGACCCAGTACTTC.

The chain couples TRBV5-1 to TRBJ1-1, with D maybe TRBD1 (5 bases). The germline V gene has CDR1 SGHRS and CDR2 YFSETQ. The V end lost 0 bases, the J end lost 4 bases, and 10 bases lay between the germline ends. This CDR3 has 14 residues. CDR3 amino acids: CASSLVGRGTEAFF. In DNA form, the CDR3 reads TGCGCCAGCAGCTTGGTTGGAAGGGGCACTGAAGCTTTCTTT.